This section outlines one T cell receptor beta chain sequence together with its context. The antigen is not known. This record belongs to a study of Tregs in tolerant kidney transplant recipients. Whole-study findings and limits: No direct test of biological reproducibility was done here. Findings come from small patient numbers and require larger validation.

There are 14 residues in the CDR3. V was clipped by 4 bases and J by 0 bases, with 8 bases between them. Germline loops: CDR1 SGHRS, CDR2 YFSETQ. CD4+CD25+CD127- Tregs, CD4+CD25- non-Tregs, CD4 and CD8 cells were sorted. Some clones are missing from TCRdb's copy, which holds only in-frame ones; the method was immunoSEQ multiplex PCR. This sample has about 240,000 clones, with 84% found just once. The sequence derives from a human donor in good health. Sequencing was performed on CD4+ T cells from blood. The chain has TRBV5-1 and TRBJ1-3, with unresolved D. CDR3 sequence (DNA): TGCGCCAGCAGCCTAGAAGACTCTGGAAACACCATATATTTT. Encoded protein: CASSLEDSGNTIYF. The full variable domain, completed using reference TRBV5-1 and TRBJ1-3, is KAGVTQTPRYLIKTRGQQVTLSCSPISGHRSVSWYQQTPGQGLQFLFEYFSETQRNKGNFPGRFSGRQFSNSRSEMNVSTLELGDSALYLCASSLEDSGNTIYFGEGSWLTVV.